Listed below are T cell receptor beta chains from one sample, sequenced in a study of cytomegalovirus exposure and HLA in healthy donors. Only in-frame clones appear in the TCRdb table, and some are missing; sequencing was by immunoSEQ multiplex PCR. The sample has 95,000 to 110,000 clones; 60% to 85% are singletons. The sample taken for sequencing was PBMCs. These receptors all stem from a young woman in good health and CMV-seropositive. Each CDR3 is given without its conserved first and last residue. D genes are given only for firm matches.

d_gene	v_gene	j_gene	CDR3aa
TRBD2	TRBV6-5	TRBJ2-1	ASSYSSGGPRYEQF
TRBD2	TRBV27	TRBJ2-3	ASSPGTSGADTQY
.	TRBV6-5	TRBJ1-1	ASSYGRNTEAF
.	TRBV15	TRBJ2-5	ATSRGFGTQY
.	TRBV6-5	TRBJ1-1	ASSITGWNTEAF
TRBD1	TRBV27	TRBJ1-1	ASSDAPQGANTEAF
TRBD2	TRBV5-4	TRBJ2-1	ASSPTPLAGGYNEQF
.	TRBV16	TRBJ1-1	ASSQYSEAF
.	TRBV5-1	TRBJ2-1	ASSLAGATYNEQF
.	TRBV19	TRBJ1-2	ASSFSVDGYT
TRBD2	TRBV28	TRBJ2-2	ASSSNPLGVAGAGELF
.	TRBV6-1	.	ASSEVVADYEQY
.	TRBV5-1	TRBJ1-3	ASSLATGGSGNTIY
.	TRBV6-6	TRBJ2-3	ASSYNKRTLTDTQY
TRBD1	TRBV19	TRBJ1-1	ASSTGQGNTEAF
TRBD1	TRBV2	TRBJ1-5	ASKNSGTGNQPQH
TRBD2	TRBV5-1	TRBJ2-7	ASSAPGLAGYEQY
TRBD1	TRBV30	TRBJ1-1	AGDASGGLLNTEAF
.	TRBV4-2	TRBJ1-5	ASSQDKGFGQPQH
.	TRBV7-8	TRBJ1-1	ASSLAAGKNTEAF
TRBD1	TRBV5-1	TRBJ1-1	ASSLGQGYGLEAF
.	TRBV5-1	TRBJ1-3	ASSPTGVDTIY
TRBD2	TRBV9	TRBJ2-1	ASGLSGSPEQF
TRBD1	TRBV2	TRBJ2-7	ASGWDREYEQY
.	TRBV6-5	TRBJ1-5	ASSSLTLRRQPQH
TRBD1	TRBV4-2	TRBJ1-4	ASSPLAGTGGEKLF
.	TRBV6-1	TRBJ1-1	ASSATENTEAF
TRBD2	TRBV7-9	TRBJ2-7	ASSMSGSPSYEQY
.	TRBV20-1	TRBJ1-1	SPGGAGRAF
.	TRBV27	TRBJ1-4	ASSPIPTGPNEKLF
TRBD1	TRBV5-6	TRBJ2-7	ASSWGGQGLSYEQY
.	TRBV13	TRBJ2-5	ASSETGGVQETQY
.	TRBV5-6	TRBJ2-1	ASSSTTRAQF
.	TRBV5-1	TRBJ2-7	ASSLGGSSYEQY
.	TRBV9	TRBJ2-2	ASSVGGTATGELF
.	TRBV27	TRBJ1-1	ASSFAYRYGGGGTEAF
.	TRBV30	TRBJ2-7	AWSVAGKSYEQY
.	TRBV21-1	TRBJ2-1	ASSKTSESSYNEQF
TRBD2	TRBV13	TRBJ2-7	ASSSSRTSGYEQY
TRBD2	TRBV11-2	TRBJ2-1	ASSSRLAGGPNEQF
.	TRBV6-1	TRBJ1-1	ASSKTINTEAF
.	TRBV6-1	TRBJ2-1	ATSAFSYNEQF
.	TRBV28	TRBJ2-5	ASSLRGAQETQY
TRBD1	TRBV6-5	TRBJ2-1	ASTDRGYNEQF
TRBD1	TRBV28	TRBJ1-5	ASSSAGTGGNQPQH
TRBD1	TRBV14	TRBJ1-2	ASSPQTGNGYT
TRBD1	TRBV5-1	TRBJ1-1	ASSSTGQEYTEAF
.	TRBV19	TRBJ1-2	ASTRADKFYGYT
.	TRBV7-9	TRBJ2-2	ASSSRLAGELF
TRBD2	TRBV29-1	TRBJ2-5	SVVGGSSQETQY
TRBD2	TRBV5-1	TRBJ2-7	ASSLASGPYEQY
TRBD1	TRBV10-3	TRBJ1-5	AIGSTGFNQPQH
.	TRBV19	TRBJ2-7	ASSIATGYEQY
TRBD1	TRBV30	TRBJ2-7	AWNPTGAAYEQY
.	TRBV6-5	TRBJ1-2	ASSEGEGYYGYT
.	TRBV25-1	TRBJ2-3	ASSNPQGGPGTDTQY
.	TRBV6-5	TRBJ2-5	ASSPYRGTQY
.	TRBV27	TRBJ2-2	ASGQGLLNTGELF
.	TRBV7-9	TRBJ2-5	ASTLRPTEQETQY
TRBD1	TRBV30	TRBJ1-5	AWSDTGGNQPQH